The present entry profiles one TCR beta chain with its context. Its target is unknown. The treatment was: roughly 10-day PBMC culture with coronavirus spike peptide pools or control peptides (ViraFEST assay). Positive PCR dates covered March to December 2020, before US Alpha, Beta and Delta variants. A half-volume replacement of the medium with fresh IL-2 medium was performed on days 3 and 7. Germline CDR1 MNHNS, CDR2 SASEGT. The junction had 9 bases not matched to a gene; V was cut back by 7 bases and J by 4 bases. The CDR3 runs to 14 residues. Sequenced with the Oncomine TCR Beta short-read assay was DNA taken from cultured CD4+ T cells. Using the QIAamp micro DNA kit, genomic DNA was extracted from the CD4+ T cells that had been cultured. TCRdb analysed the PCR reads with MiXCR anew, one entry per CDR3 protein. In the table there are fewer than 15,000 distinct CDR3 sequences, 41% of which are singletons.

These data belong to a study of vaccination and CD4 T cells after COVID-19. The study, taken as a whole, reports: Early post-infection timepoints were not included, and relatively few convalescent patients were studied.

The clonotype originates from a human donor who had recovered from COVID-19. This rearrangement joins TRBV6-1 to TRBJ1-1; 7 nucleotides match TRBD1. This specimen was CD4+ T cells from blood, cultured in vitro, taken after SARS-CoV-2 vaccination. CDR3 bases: TGTGCCAGCAAAGGGAGACAGGGATTCACTGAAGCTTTCTTT. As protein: CASKGRQGFTEAFF.